In its sample, the clone carrying this T cell receptor (beta chain) was seen many times. Its cognate antigen is unknown. The CDR3 length is 13 residues. V was pared by 5 bases and J by 4 bases, with 15 bases between. Germline V gene lookup returns CDR1 DFQATT and CDR2 SNEGSKA (reference sequence). TCRdb itself ran the RT-PCR reads through MiXCR, one entry per CDR3 protein. Of about 180,000 distinct CDR3 sequences in the sample, over 8.5% are singletons; the top ten hold roughly 36%. This sample was included in a study of response to subunit inactivated influenza vaccine. Study-wide points: Few new T cells, the authors suggested, are recruited by each seasonal influenza vaccination.

The input for sequencing was CD8+ T cells sorted from PBMCs, taken around 25 months after vaccination. This chain links TRBV20-1 with TRBJ2-7; D possibly corresponds to TRBD1 (5 bases). The receptor comes from a man in his fifties or sixties who received an inactivated influenza vaccine. The CDR3 here is CSASTVRAYEQYF. As DNA, the CDR3 is TGCAGTGCTTCGACAGTGCGCGCGTACGAGCAGTACTTC.